Listed here are 11 T cell receptor beta chains from one sample, sequenced in a study of blood T cell repertoires in COVID-19. Libraries were prepared by immunoSEQ multiplex PCR; TCRdb keeps only in-frame clonotypes and omits some of them. The repertoire holds 30,000 to 40,000 clones, with roughly 78% as singletons. Sequences were obtained from peripheral blood. The receptor set was obtained from an older man with active or convalescent COVID-19.

J is TRBJ1-5 and V is TRBV27, with TRBD1 identical over 11 bases. This CDR3 is 16 amino acids long. After removal of 6 bases from V and 3 bases from J, the junction contained 7 bases not matched to a gene. Germline-derived CDR1 and CDR2 are MNHEY and SMNVEV (reference sequence). In nucleotides, the CDR3 is TGTGCCAGCAGACGGACAGGGGGCCGGACCAATCAGCCCCAGCATTTT. Translated, it gives CASRRTGGRTNQPQHF.

The chain uses TRBV7-9 and TRBJ2-7, with D hard to call. Trimming shortened V by 1 base and J by 7 bases, and 14 bases separated the two germline ends. CDR3 length equals 14 residues. The V gene's germline CDR1 is SEHNR and CDR2 FQNEAQ (reference sequence). The CDR3 sequence: CASSLDLISTEQYF. The CDR3 coding sequence is TGTGCCAGCAGCTTAGACCTAATCTCGACAGAGCAGTACTTC.

The chain is built from TRBV29-1 and TRBJ2-5; TRBD2 is a possible D gene (6 bases). The germline CDR1 and CDR2 sequences are SQVTM and ANQGSEA. Between the trimmed V and J ends, which lost 6 bases and 5 bases, there was a span of 16 bases. The CDR3 consists of 13 residues. The CDR3 reads CSVRPGGGETQYF. CDR3 bases: TGCAGCGTCCGACCCGGGGGTGGCGAGACCCAGTACTTC.

The rearrangement links TRBV19 to TRBJ1-2; D might be TRBD1 (6 bases). The CDR3 loop spans 16 amino acids. Germline CDR1 LNHDA, CDR2 SQIVND (reference sequence). Trimming cost V 7 bases and J 8 bases, with 26 bases left between them. The CDR3 region is CASTQGSGKGLGGYTF. CDR3 DNA sequence: TGTGCCAGTACCCAGGGGTCCGGGAAGGGGCTCGGGGGCTACACCTTC.

V is TRBV7-2 and J is TRBJ2-1; possibly TRBD2 for D (5 bases). The CDR3 consists of 12 residues. V lost 3 bases and J 8 bases, leaving 8 bases between the germline ends. The germline V gene has CDR1 SGHTA and CDR2 FQGNSA. The CDR3 reads CASSFGRDEQFF. For the CDR3, the DNA is TGTGCCAGCAGCTTCGGGCGGGATGAGCAGTTCTTC.

The gene calls are TRBV29-1 and TRBJ2-3; the match to TRBD2 covers 13 bases. V lost 4 bases, J lost 4 bases, and 14 bases stayed unmatched. CDR3 size: 18 residues. Germline V lookup: CDR1 SQVTM, CDR2 ANQGSEA. CDR3 sequence (DNA): TGCAGCGTTGGTGGGGGGACTAGCGGGATTTTTAGTGCAGATACGCAGTATTTT. It specifies CSVGGGTSGIFSADTQYF.

The chain combines TRBV18 with TRBJ2-7; D is uncertain. Between the trimmed V and J ends, which lost 0 bases and 6 bases, there was a span of 15 bases. The CDR3 sequence is 15 residues long. CDR1 KGHSH and CDR2 LQKENI come from the germline V gene. The CDR3 DNA is TGTGCCAGCTCACCACCGTCTGGCGTAGCTGGCGAGCAGTACTTC. This gives the protein CASSPPSGVAGEQYF.

This clone was observed a handful of times. The V call is TRBV11-2, the J call TRBJ1-1; 9 nucleotides line up with TRBD1. The V gene's germline CDR1 is SGHAT and CDR2 FQNNGV. The length of the CDR3 is 15 residues. The V gene end was trimmed by 2 bases and the J gene end by 5 bases; junction bases not matched to a gene: 6. The CDR3 DNA is TGTGCCAGCAGCTTATATCGACAGGGGGGGACTGAAGCTTTCTTT. Translation gives CASSLYRQGGTEAFF.

The chain joins TRBV27 to TRBJ1-1; 10 bases agree with TRBD1. V was pared by 8 bases and J by 7 bases, with 10 bases of the junction left unmatched. Germline CDR1 and CDR2: MNHEY and SMNVEV (reference sequence). The CDR3 extends over 14 amino acids. The CDR3 nucleotides are TGTGCCAGCGCGCGGGACAGGGGATCCCATGAAGCTTTCTTT. Translated, it gives CASARDRGSHEAFF.

The CDR3, as DNA: TGCGCCAGCAGCCAGGTCGACAGGAGCGCAAATGAGCAGTTCTTC. Its translation is CASSQVDRSANEQFF. The J gene is TRBJ2-1, the V gene TRBV4-3, with TRBD1 as a possible D gene (6 bases). Germline CDR1 LGHNA, CDR2 YSLEER. V was trimmed by 3 bases and J by 7 bases, leaving 16 bases between them. The CDR3 runs to 15 residues.

This clone was seen more than once but under ten times. This chain uses TRBV29-1 with TRBJ2-2, with D possibly being TRBD2 (6 bases). V gave up 0 bases and J gave up 2 bases, with 13 bases separating them. CDR1 is SQVTM, CDR2 ANQGSEA, per germline. The CDR3 contains 16 residues. CDR3 in amino acids: CSVEDRETANTGELFF. CDR3 nucleotide sequence: TGCAGCGTTGAAGATCGGGAGACAGCCAACACCGGGGAGCTGTTTTTT.